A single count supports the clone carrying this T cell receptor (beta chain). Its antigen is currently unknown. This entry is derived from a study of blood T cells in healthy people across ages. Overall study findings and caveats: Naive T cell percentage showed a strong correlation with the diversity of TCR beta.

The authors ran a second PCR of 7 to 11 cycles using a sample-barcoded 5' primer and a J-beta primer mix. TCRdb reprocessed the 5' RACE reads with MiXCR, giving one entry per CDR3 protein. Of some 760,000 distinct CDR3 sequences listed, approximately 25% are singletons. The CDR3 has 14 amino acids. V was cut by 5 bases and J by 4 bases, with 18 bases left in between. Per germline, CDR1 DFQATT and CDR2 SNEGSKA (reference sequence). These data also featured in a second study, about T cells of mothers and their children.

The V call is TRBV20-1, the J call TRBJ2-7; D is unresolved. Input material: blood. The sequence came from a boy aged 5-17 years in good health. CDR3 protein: CSALALGPRYEQYF. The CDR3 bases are TGCAGTGCTTTGGCGCTCGGACCTCGATACGAGCAGTACTTC.